This entry lists 27 T cell receptor beta chains sequenced from one sample in a study of T cell repertoires in cytomegalovirus infection. TCRdb re-called the reads through MiXCR, storing one row per CDR3 protein. The sample records some 170,000 distinct CDR3 sequences, about a sixth being singletons. Material for sequencing was CD8+ T cells from PBMCs. Source of these receptors: a human donor in good health (CMV status not recorded). Some clones in this sample may be carry-over from other donors' samples.

This clonotype was counted a single time. J is TRBJ2-3 and V is TRBV28, with TRBD1 matching over 9 bases. The CDR3 covers 14 residues. The J segment lost 5 bases and the V segment lost 8 bases, leaving 8 bases of the junction unmatched. Germline values: CDR1 MDHEN, CDR2 SYDVKM. The CDR3 DNA reads as TGTGCCAGCGGCGGGACAGGGAACAGAGATACGCAGTATTTT. Amino acids: CASGGTGNRDTQYF. The full variable domain, completed using reference TRBV28 and TRBJ2-3, is DVKVTQSSRYLVKRTGEKVFLECVQDMDHENMFWYRQDPGLGLRLIYFSYDVKMKEKGDIPEGYSVSREKKERFSLILESASTNQTSMYLCASGGTGNRDTQYFGPGTRLTVL.

This clonotype has a handful of counts. The chain links TRBV7-6 to TRBJ1-4; perhaps TRBD1 as D (5 bases). This CDR3 region has 14 residues. Trimming took off 2 bases at V and 5 bases at J, with 9 bases between the two ends. The germline V gene encodes CDR1 SGHVS and CDR2 FNYEAQ. CDR3 residues: CASSLNPGNEKLFF. As DNA, the CDR3 is TGTGCCAGCAGCTTAAACCCAGGGAATGAAAAACTGTTTTTT.

The table lists this clonotype with many counts. The chain carries TRBV7-2 and TRBJ2-7; D gene unclear. CDR1 and CDR2 from the germline V gene are SGHTA and FQGNSA. The CDR3 contains 13 residues. Trimming took 1 base from V and 4 from J, leaving 8 bases between them. CDR3 amino acids: CASSLDPRYEQYF. The CDR3, as DNA: TGTGCCAGCAGCTTAGACCCCCGATACGAGCAGTACTTC.

The genes are TRBV12-3 or TRBV12-4 and TRBJ1-2; TRBD1 matches 7 bases. With V trimmed by 7 bases and J by 4 bases, 9 bases remained unmatched. This CDR3 comprises 14 residues. CDR3 in DNA: TGTGCCAGCAATCAACAGGGGCTGGGCTATGGCTACACCTTC. Translating gives CASNQQGLGYGYTF.

V and J are TRBV6-5 and TRBJ2-1, with 10 bases lining up with TRBD1. Trimming cost V 0 bases and J 8 bases; bases outside gene matches: 7. Germline V gives CDR1 MNHEY, CDR2 SVGAGI. This CDR3 is built from 16 residues. CDR3 coding DNA: TGTGCCAGCAGTTACTCGAGTCTCGGGACAGGGGATGAGCAGTTCTTC. Encoded protein: CASSYSSLGTGDEQFF.

This clonotype occurred a few times. The chain couples TRBV13 to TRBJ1-2, with 8 nucleotides matching TRBD1. Germline CDR1 reads PRHDT; CDR2 reads FYEKMQ (reference sequence). The junction had 6 bases not matched to a gene; V was cut back by 2 bases and J by 4 bases. The CDR3 length is 15 residues. The CDR3 is CASSLSRGLSYGYTF. The DNA for the CDR3 is TGTGCCAGCAGCTTATCCAGGGGGCTCTCCTATGGCTACACCTTC.

V is TRBV14 and J is TRBJ2-2, with D perhaps matching TRBD1 (7 bases). CDR3 length: 14 residues. Germline V gives CDR1 SGHDN, CDR2 FVKESK. Trimming stripped 3 bases from V and 4 bases from J, with 9 bases between. CDR3 nucleotides: TGTGCCAGCAGCCAGCGGGACAGCACCGGGGAGCTGTTTTTT. Translated, it gives CASSQRDSTGELFF.

This clonotype was counted a few times. The chain uses TRBV9 and TRBJ2-1; D is undetermined. The CDR3 loop spans 17 amino acids. Germline V gene sequence: CDR1 SGDLS, CDR2 YYNGEE. V was cut by 3 bases and J by 2 bases, with 18 bases left in between. The CDR3 sequence is CASSAASGELAYNEQFF. The CDR3 coding sequence is TGTGCCAGCAGCGCCGCCTCAGGAGAACTTGCCTACAATGAGCAGTTCTTC.

The V call is TRBV5-6, the J call TRBJ1-3; D remains unclear. The CDR3 totals 15 residues. V lost 4 bases to trimming and J lost 4 bases, with 15 bases between them. The V gene's germline CDR1 is SGHDT and CDR2 YYEEEE. The CDR3 reads CASSPRGASGNTIYF. The CDR3 DNA sequence: TGTGCCAGCAGCCCCCGGGGAGCATCCGGAAACACCATATATTTT.

The table lists this clonotype with a few counts. The chain uses TRBV7-9 and TRBJ2-7; 10 bases match TRBD1. V was clipped by 11 bases and J by 1 base; unmatched bases: 5. The CDR3 runs to 13 residues. The germline gives CDR1 SEHNR, CDR2 FQNEAQ (reference sequence). CDR3 bases: TGTGCCCGGCGGACAGGGGGTTCCTACGAGCAGTACTTC. Translating gives CARRTGGSYEQYF.

This clonotype turned up a few times. The DNA of the CDR3 is TGCGCCAGCAGCCAAGGGGCCTGGGACAGGGGCCAAGAGACCCAGTACTTC. It translates to CASSQGAWDRGQETQYF. V gene TRBV4-1 combines with J gene TRBJ2-5; TRBD1 matches 10 bases. V gave up 1 base and J gave up 1 base; unmatched junction bases: 6. CDR3 length: 17 residues. Germline-derived CDR1 and CDR2 are MGHRA and YSYEKL.

This clonotype was observed a few times. The rearrangement joins TRBV7-6 to TRBJ1-1, with D uncertain. Deletions cut 4 bases from V and 12 bases from J, with 12 bases between. The CDR3 is made up of 11 amino acids. Germline V CDR1 and CDR2: SGHVS, FNYEAQ. In DNA, the CDR3 is TGTGCCAGCAGCTCCGGTAAGGGCACTTTCTTT. It encodes CASSSGKGTFF. The complete variable domain, with remaining parts taken from reference TRBV7-6 and TRBJ1-1, reads GAGVSQSPRYKVTKRGQDVALRCDPISGHVSLYWYRQALGQGPEFLTYFNYEAQQDKSGLPNDRFSAERPEGSISTLTIQRTEQRDSAMYRCASSSGKGTFFGQGTRLTVV.

The chain links TRBV27 to TRBJ2-1; a weak D match, TRBD1 (5 bases). Per germline, CDR1 MNHEY and CDR2 SMNVEV (reference sequence). Trimming pared 7 bases from V and 0 bases from J, leaving 16 bases between. The CDR3 is 16 amino acids. As DNA, the CDR3 is TGTGCCAGCACCCCGACAGCCTTGAGCTCCTACAATGAGCAGTTCTTC. Its translation is CASTPTALSSYNEQFF.

The V gene is TRBV5-1, the J gene TRBJ1-1; TRBD1 might be the D (5 bases). This CDR3 region has 17 residues. V lost 3 bases and J 4 bases, leaving 22 bases between the germline ends. Germline V lookup: CDR1 SGHRS, CDR2 YFSETQ. The CDR3 nucleotides read TGCGCCAGCAGCTACGGGACGCTTCAAGCGTTGGGCACTGAAGCTTTCTTT. Its translation is CASSYGTLQALGTEAFF.

The chain employs TRBV7-2 and TRBJ2-4; 8 bases line up with TRBD2. Trimming at V came to 6 bases and at J to 7 bases, leaving 11 bases not matched to a gene. Germline loops: CDR1 SGHTA, CDR2 FQGNSA. The CDR3 is 15 residues long. The CDR3 region is CASRLAGGGSNIQYF. In DNA, the CDR3 is TGTGCCAGCAGACTCGCCGGCGGGGGGTCTAACATTCAGTACTTC.

This clonotype was seen a few times. The CDR3 DNA sequence: TGTGCCAGCAGTAGACTAGAGCAAGAGACCCAGTACTTC. Its protein product is CASSRLEQETQYF. The chain carries TRBV28 and TRBJ2-5, with D perhaps TRBD2 (6 bases). Germline V gene data show CDR1 as MDHEN and CDR2 as SYDVKM. Trimming shortened V by 5 bases and J by 2 bases, and 9 bases separated the two germline ends. The CDR3 totals 13 residues. Drawing the rest from reference TRBV28 and TRBJ2-5, the complete variable domain is DVKVTQSSRYLVKRTGEKVFLECVQDMDHENMFWYRQDPGLGLRLIYFSYDVKMKEKGDIPEGYSVSREKKERFSLILESASTNQTSMYLCASSRLEQETQYFGPGTRLLVL.

This clonotype was detected only a few times. The chain recombines TRBV7-6 with TRBJ2-7; no firm D call. V gave up 0 bases and J gave up 4 bases, with 7 bases separating them. The CDR3 covers 13 residues. CDR1 is SGHVS, CDR2 FNYEAQ, per germline. In nucleotides, the CDR3 is TGTGCCAGCAGCTTAGCCTTAGCTTACGAGCAGTACTTC. It encodes CASSLALAYEQYF.

Only a few counts were recorded for this clonotype. The chain joins TRBV6-5 to TRBJ2-1; no firm D call. Trimming removed 2 bases from V and 3 bases from J, with 5 bases in between. Per germline, CDR1 MNHEY and CDR2 SVGAGI. The length of the CDR3 is 13 residues. The CDR3, as DNA: TGTGCCAGCAGTTACGGCAACTACAATGAGCAGTTCTTC. Translation: CASSYGNYNEQFF.

This clonotype was seen repeatedly, ten times or more. The V call is TRBV7-2, the J call TRBJ2-7; D may be TRBD2 (6 bases). The V and J ends lost 5 bases and 5 bases respectively, with 16 bases between them. The CDR3 spans 14 residues. Germline values: CDR1 SGHTA, CDR2 FQGNSA. The CDR3 loop reads CASSPTRRVDEQYF. The CDR3 DNA reads TGTGCCAGCAGCCCAACCAGGAGGGTTGACGAGCAGTACTTC.

The J gene is TRBJ1-4, the V gene TRBV7-2, with 8 bases matching TRBD1. The germline V gene encodes CDR1 SGHTA and CDR2 FQGNSA. CDR3 length equals 14 residues. With V trimmed by 2 bases and J by 8 bases, 4 bases remained unmatched. CDR3 in amino acids: CASSLLQGVEKLFF. The DNA for the CDR3 is TGTGCCAGCAGCTTACTACAGGGGGTGGAAAAACTGTTTTTT.

The V gene is TRBV25-1, the J gene TRBJ2-7, with 13 bases matching TRBD2. The length of the CDR3 is 13 residues. Germline CDR1 MGHDK, CDR2 SYGVNS. V lost 3 bases, J lost 7 bases, and 0 bases stayed unmatched. DNA for the CDR3: TGTGCCAGCAGTGAGGGACTAGCGGGGGAGCAGTACTTC. This translates into CASSEGLAGEQYF.

The chain recombines TRBV6-2 or TRBV6-3 with TRBJ2-5; no clear D. Per germline, CDR1 MNHEY and CDR2 SVGEGT. With 2 bases removed from V and 11 bases from J, the gap between germline ends came to 12 bases. This CDR3 comprises 12 residues. The CDR3 sequence: CASSYPDVTQYF. In DNA, the CDR3 is TGTGCCAGCAGTTACCCGGACGTAACACAGTACTTC.

This clonotype turned up a few times. The rearrangement joins TRBV4-3 to TRBJ1-5; D gene uncertain. Trimming took off 4 bases at V and 2 bases at J, with 9 bases between the two ends. Per the germline V gene, CDR1 is LGHNA and CDR2 is YSLEER. The CDR3 contains 14 residues. CDR3 residues: CASSPSRGNQPQHF. The CDR3 DNA reads TGCGCCAGCAGCCCATCCCGGGGCAATCAGCCCCAGCATTTT.

The chain links TRBV7-9 to TRBJ1-1; D is perhaps TRBD1 (5 bases). Trimming cost V 5 bases and J 0 bases, with 16 bases left between them. The length of the CDR3 is 16 residues. CDR1 SEHNR and CDR2 FQNEAQ come from the germline V gene (reference sequence). The CDR3: CASSQARTSLNTEAFF. The CDR3 DNA is TGTGCCAGCAGCCAAGCACGGACAAGTCTGAACACTGAAGCTTTCTTT.

This clonotype was recorded a few times. The rearrangement uses TRBV7-6 and TRBJ2-5, with TRBD1 matching over 10 bases. The CDR3 sequence is 15 residues long. The germline CDR1 and CDR2 sequences are SGHVS and FNYEAQ. V trimming: 4 bases; J trimming: 4 bases; junction bases outside the gene matches: 6. This CDR3 reads CASSSRRDRGETQYF. The CDR3 DNA reads TGTGCCAGCAGCTCCCGCCGGGACAGGGGAGAGACCCAGTACTTC.

V gene TRBV7-2 combines with J gene TRBJ1-2, with 8 bases lining up with TRBD1. This CDR3 has 14 amino acids. Trimming removed 7 bases from V and 0 bases from J; junction bases left unmatched: 4. Germline loops: CDR1 SGHTA, CDR2 FQGNSA. Here the CDR3 reads CTSTATGANYGYTF. The CDR3 DNA reads as TGTACCAGCACCGCGACAGGGGCTAACTATGGCTACACCTTC.

This clonotype was detected a few times. The rearrangement links TRBV10-3 to TRBJ2-1, with TRBD2 identical over 10 bases. Per germline, CDR1 ENHRY and CDR2 SYGVKD. This CDR3 is built from 17 residues. The V and J ends lost 0 bases and 6 bases, in that order; junction bases with no gene match: 8. CDR3 residues: CAISESGGSGGPNEQFF. Here the CDR3 DNA reads TGTGCCATCAGTGAGTCGGGGGGTAGCGGGGGGCCCAATGAGCAGTTCTTC.